One sample yielded the 9 T cell receptor beta chains listed below, sequenced in a study of liver allograft versus peripheral blood T cells (dated by TCRdb to the early 2020s). With regard to the full study: In liver transplant recipients, the study looked at T cell receptor repertoires in the peripheral blood and set them against the repertoires found within the transplanted livers.

Instrument used: Illumina MiSeq. TCRdb itself trimmed the public reads at Q25 with fastp, ran MiXCR and retained productive beta chains. Rows merge per CDR3 protein into single entries with the most common DNA and genes. This sample lists about 16,000 distinct CDR3 sequences; 22% were detected once. The ten biggest clones cover about 12% of the sample. The source of these receptors is a human patient who had a liver transplant. Following a transplant, a fraction of the T cells may be traceable to the graft donor.

There are a few counts of this clonotype. The V and J genes are TRBV5-4 and TRBJ2-1, with D perhaps TRBD2 (6 bases). CDR3 length equals 14 residues. Germline V lookup: CDR1 SGHNT, CDR2 YYREEE (reference sequence). The V gene lost 4 bases and the J gene lost 7 bases, with 15 bases spanning the gap. The CDR3 nucleotides read TGTGCCAGCAGCGGCGTCGGAGGGATAAATGAGCAGTTCTTC. Translation gives CASSGVGGINEQFF.

The chain is built from TRBV7-2 and TRBJ2-3; the D gene is possibly TRBD1 (5 bases). The CDR3 runs 13 residues. Germline V lookup: CDR1 SGHTA, CDR2 FQGNSA. V dropped 2 bases and J dropped 6 bases, with 9 bases sitting between them. In nucleotides, the CDR3 is TGTGCCAGCAGCTTAACAGGCCCGGATACGCAGTATTTT. Encoded protein: CASSLTGPDTQYF.

The chain links TRBV2 to TRBJ2-5, with D unresolved. Germline CDR1 SNHLY, CDR2 FYNNEI. V was shortened by 8 bases and J by 5 bases, with 9 bases between the two germline ends. The CDR3 totals 11 residues. The CDR3 DNA reads as TGTGCCAGCCGCGTGGGGGAGACCCAGTACTTC. Residues: CASRVGETQYF.

Only a few counts were recorded for this clonotype. The CDR3 DNA follows: TGTGCCAGCGGCCGGGCTGACTCTGGAAACACCATATATTTT. This codes for CASGRADSGNTIYF. The chain uses TRBV12-3 or TRBV12-4 and TRBJ1-3; D remains ambiguous. This CDR3 is 14 amino acids long. V lost 8 bases and J 0 bases, leaving 11 bases between the germline ends.

This clonotype appeared many times. The chain employs TRBV18 and TRBJ2-6, with a possible D match to TRBD2 (7 bases). Trimming took 2 bases from V and 2 from J, leaving 16 bases between them. Germline assignment: CDR1 KGHSH and CDR2 LQKENI. The CDR3 extends over 18 amino acids. CDR3 region: CASSPSAGALAGANVLTF. CDR3 in DNA: TGTGCCAGCTCACCATCCGCGGGGGCTCTTGCTGGGGCCAACGTCCTGACTTTC.

The J gene is TRBJ2-5, the V gene TRBV7-2, with 13 bases that match TRBD2. Per the germline V gene, CDR1 is SGHTA and CDR2 is FQGNSA. The CDR3 extends over 16 amino acids. V dropped 6 bases and J dropped 4; count of bases not matched to a gene: 8. CDR3 sequence (DNA): TGTGCCAGCAGGGAAACTAGCGGGGGGGCCCGAGAGACCCAGTACTTC. Protein sequence: CASRETSGGARETQYF.

The chain has TRBV20-1 and TRBJ1-1; 7 bases line up with TRBD1. The CDR3 is 20 residues long. Germline values: CDR1 DFQATT, CDR2 SNEGSKA (reference sequence). Trimming at V came to 5 bases and at J to 0 bases, leaving 24 bases not matched to a gene. CDR3 nucleotides: TGCAGTGCTTTGGATCCAGTACCCCACAGGGGACACAGCATGAACACTGAAGCTTTCTTT. Encoded protein: CSALDPVPHRGHSMNTEAFF.

By share, this clonotype counts as medium-sized. The CDR3 is CASSPLAESLSPGANVLTF. CDR3 coding DNA: TGTGCCAGCTCCCCCTTGGCGGAATCCCTATCCCCGGGGGCCAACGTCCTGACTTTC. The chain carries TRBV18 and TRBJ2-6; D gene uncertain. CDR3 length equals 19 residues. Germline-derived CDR1 and CDR2 are KGHSH and LQKENI. The ends were cut back, 6 bases at V and 4 bases at J, with 25 bases in the middle.

This clonotype was seen a handful of times. CDR3 DNA sequence: TGTGCCAGCAGCCCCCGGGACCACTACGAGCAGTACTTC. Translated, it gives CASSPRDHYEQYF. This chain uses TRBV5-6 with TRBJ2-7; either TRBD1 or TRBD2 may fit D (5 bases each). The CDR3 runs to 13 residues. CDR1 SGHDT and CDR2 YYEEEE come from the germline V gene. V lost 4 bases, J lost 3 bases, and 11 bases lay in between.